This is a list of T cell receptor beta chains from one sample in a study of cytomegalovirus exposure and HLA in healthy donors. Clones were sequenced by immunoSEQ multiplex PCR, and TCRdb holds only the in-frame ones, with some missing. This sample has over 150,000 clones; 80% to 90% occur once, and the top ten carry roughly 6%. Sequenced: PBMCs. The receptors stem from a woman aged 25 to 39 in good health and CMV-seronegative. Both conserved end residues are part of each CDR3. D genes are given only for firm matches. The size field is filled for only some rows; it gives once, few, many or a size class.

size: .
V: TRBV11-2
D: .
J: TRBJ1-2
CDR3: CASSLERVGGYTF
DNA: TGTGCCAGCAGCTTGGAAAGGGTGGGTGGCTACACCTTC

size: .
V: TRBV7-3
D: .
J: TRBJ2-1
CDR3: CATSEWWDGEQFF
DNA: TGTGCCACCTCGGAGTGGTGGGACGGTGAGCAGTTCTTC

size: .
V: TRBV18
D: .
J: TRBJ2-2
CDR3: CASSPPQGRDTGELFF
DNA: TGTGCCAGCTCACCACCACAGGGAAGGGACACCGGGGAGCTGTTTTTT

size: .
V: TRBV9
D: .
J: TRBJ2-1
CDR3: CASSVGIRGSYNEQFF
DNA: TGTGCCAGCAGCGTAGGAATACGGGGCTCCTACAATGAGCAGTTCTTC

size: .
V: TRBV29-1
D: .
J: TRBJ2-5
CDR3: CSVGWGQETQYF
DNA: TGCAGCGTTGGGTGGGGACAAGAGACCCAGTACTTC

size: .
V: TRBV6-1
D: .
J: TRBJ2-1
CDR3: CASSARVGNEQFF
DNA: TGTGCCAGCAGCGCGAGGGTCGGGAATGAGCAGTTCTTC

size: .
V: TRBV28
D: .
J: TRBJ2-7
CDR3: CASSLYRALSYEQYF
DNA: TGTGCCAGCAGTTTGTACAGGGCCCTCTCCTACGAGCAGTACTTC

size: .
V: TRBV5-6
D: .
J: TRBJ2-7
CDR3: CASNSAGASYEQYF
DNA: TGTGCCAGCAACTCCGCCGGGGCCTCCTACGAGCAGTACTTC

size: once
V: TRBV10-3
D: TRBD1
J: TRBJ1-6
CDR3: CAINGQGGRSPLHF
DNA: TGTGCCATCAATGGACAGGGTGGTAGGTCACCCCTCCACTTT

size: .
V: TRBV4-2
D: TRBD1
J: TRBJ2-7
CDR3: CASSKTGYVHEQYF
DNA: TGTGCCAGCAGCAAGACAGGGTACGTCCACGAGCAGTACTTC

size: .
V: TRBV5-1
D: .
J: TRBJ2-7
CDR3: CASSLFPSSYEQYF
DNA: TGCGCCAGCAGCTTGTTTCCTAGCTCCTACGAGCAGTACTTC

size: .
V: TRBV6-5
D: .
J: TRBJ2-7
CDR3: CASSYLGEAAYEQYF
DNA: TGTGCCAGCAGTTACTTGGGGGAGGCCGCCTACGAGCAGTACTTC

size: .
V: TRBV27
D: TRBD1
J: TRBJ2-3
CDR3: CASSLSRSRGPDTQYF
DNA: TGTGCCAGCAGTTTATCCCGGAGCAGGGGGCCGGATACGCAGTATTTT

size: once
V: TRBV19
D: .
J: TRBJ1-1
CDR3: CASSRFGSEAFF
DNA: TGTGCCAGTAGCCGTTTTGGGTCTGAAGCTTTCTTT

size: .
V: TRBV4-3
D: .
J: TRBJ1-1
CDR3: CASSQEVGALNTEAFF
DNA: TGCGCCAGCAGCCAAGAGGTAGGGGCCCTGAACACTGAAGCTTTCTTT

size: .
V: TRBV27
D: TRBD1
J: TRBJ2-7
CDR3: CASSLAGGEQYF
DNA: TGTGCCAGCAGTTTAGCAGGGGGCGAGCAGTACTTC

size: .
V: TRBV10-3
D: .
J: TRBJ2-5
CDR3: CAISDGIQETQYF
DNA: TGTGCCATCAGTGACGGGATCCAAGAGACCCAGTACTTC

size: few
V: TRBV13
D: TRBD2
J: TRBJ2-7
CDR3: CASTVTSGSPYEQYF
DNA: TGTGCCAGCACCGTTACTAGCGGGAGTCCCTACGAGCAGTACTTC

size: once
V: TRBV25-1
D: TRBD1
J: TRBJ2-1
CDR3: CASSISGTGEADEQFF
DNA: TGTGCCAGCAGTATATCCGGGACAGGGGAAGCTGATGAGCAGTTCTTC

size: .
V: TRBV5-1
D: TRBD2
J: TRBJ2-3
CDR3: CASKASGNTDTQYF
DNA: TGCGCCAGCAAGGCTAGCGGGAACACAGATACGCAGTATTTT

size: .
V: TRBV19
D: TRBD1
J: TRBJ2-7
CDR3: CATRRGTGGRYEQYF
DNA: TGTGCCACAAGGCGGGGGACAGGGGGGCGTTACGAGCAGTACTTC

size: .
V: TRBV18
D: .
J: TRBJ1-5
CDR3: CASSRTVSNQPQHF
DNA: TGTGCCAGCTCACGGACTGTTAGCAATCAGCCCCAGCATTTT

size: once
V: TRBV28
D: TRBD1
J: TRBJ1-5
CDR3: CASSPISRGQNQPQHF
DNA: TGTGCCAGCAGTCCCATATCCCGGGGACAGAATCAGCCCCAGCATTTT

size: .
V: TRBV7-6
D: TRBD2
J: TRBJ2-7
CDR3: CASSPTSGAYEQYF
DNA: TGTGCCAGCAGCCCGACTAGCGGAGCTTACGAGCAGTACTTC

size: once
V: TRBV27
D: TRBD1
J: TRBJ1-5
CDR3: CASSPGTGGRQPQHF
DNA: TGTGCCAGCAGTCCCGGGACAGGGGGTCGTCAGCCCCAGCATTTT

size: once
V: TRBV27
D: .
J: TRBJ2-6
CDR3: CASSPLPAGANVLTF
DNA: TGTGCCAGCAGTCCACTACCAGCTGGGGCCAACGTCCTGACTTTC

size: .
V: TRBV29-1
D: .
J: TRBJ1-1
CDR3: CSVSAGGVWTEAFF
DNA: TGCAGCGTTTCTGCAGGTGGCGTATGGACTGAAGCTTTCTTT

size: .
V: TRBV27
D: .
J: TRBJ1-1
CDR3: CASSLTAGGDTEAFF
DNA: TGTGCCAGCAGTTTAACCGCGGGCGGGGACACTGAAGCTTTCTTT

size: .
V: TRBV4-3
D: .
J: TRBJ1-4
CDR3: CASSQEGRGTLHEKLFF
DNA: TGCGCCAGCAGCCAAGAAGGGAGGGGGACCCTCCATGAAAAACTGTTTTTT

size: .
V: TRBV7-9
D: .
J: TRBJ2-7
CDR3: CASSLGPPEQYF
DNA: TGTGCCAGCAGCTTAGGTCCCCCCGAGCAGTACTTC

size: .
V: TRBV4-3
D: .
J: TRBJ2-7
CDR3: CASSQGFRVYEQYF
DNA: TGCGCCAGCAGCCAAGGGTTCCGGGTTTACGAGCAGTACTTC

size: few
V: TRBV7-8
D: TRBD2
J: TRBJ2-3
CDR3: CASSFSGGGDTQYF
DNA: TGTGCCAGCAGCTTTAGCGGGGGGGGAGATACGCAGTATTTT

size: .
V: TRBV4-1
D: .
J: TRBJ1-2
CDR3: CASSQANQYGYTF
DNA: TGCGCCAGCAGCCAAGCGAACCAGTATGGCTACACCTTC

size: .
V: TRBV28
D: .
J: TRBJ1-1
CDR3: CATLLDRQYTEAFF
DNA: TGTGCCACCTTGTTGGACAGACAATACACTGAAGCTTTCTTT

size: .
V: TRBV4-3
D: TRBD2
J: TRBJ2-2
CDR3: CASSHSGTSGGITGELFF
DNA: TGCGCCAGCAGCCACTCCGGGACTAGCGGGGGAATCACCGGGGAGCTGTTTTTT

size: .
V: TRBV18
D: .
J: TRBJ1-5
CDR3: CASSPQASGVGQPQHF
DNA: TGTGCCAGCTCACCCCAGGCATCCGGGGTTGGGCAGCCCCAGCATTTT

size: .
V: TRBV27
D: TRBD2
J: TRBJ2-1
CDR3: CASSFGTSWGGEQFF
DNA: TGTGCCAGCAGTTTTGGGACTAGCTGGGGTGGCGAGCAGTTCTTC

size: .
V: TRBV30
D: .
J: TRBJ2-1
CDR3: CAWSGVGLDEQFF
DNA: TGTGCCTGGAGCGGTGTGGGTCTCGATGAGCAGTTCTTC

size: once
V: TRBV7-8
D: .
J: TRBJ2-3
CDR3: CASSLPRVVGTDTQYF
DNA: TGTGCCAGCAGCTTACCCAGGGTAGTCGGCACAGATACGCAGTATTTT

size: .
V: TRBV5-6
D: TRBD1
J: TRBJ2-1
CDR3: CASHRGNEQFF
DNA: TGTGCCAGCCACAGGGGCAATGAGCAGTTCTTC

size: .
V: TRBV18
D: .
J: TRBJ1-1
CDR3: CASSPPVAGNTEAFF
DNA: TGTGCCAGCTCACCACCGGTGGCAGGGAACACTGAAGCTTTCTTT

size: .
V: TRBV15
D: .
J: TRBJ2-3
CDR3: CATSREAGSTDTQYF
DNA: TGTGCCACCAGCAGAGAGGCGGGCTCCACAGATACGCAGTATTTT